Shown below are 19 T cell receptor beta chains from a single sample sequenced in a study of shared clonotypes between healthy human individuals. The table came from immunoSEQ multiplex PCR; TCRdb's copy has only in-frame clones and leaves some out. The sample comprises 2 million to 3 million clones, approximately 93% of which are singletons, and 0.36% rests with the top ten. The sequenced material came from naive CD4+ T cells from PBMCs. The subset denotes: CD45RA+ positively selected. The source is a man aged 18 to 29 in good health. Some clones in this sample may be carry-over from other donors' samples.

The chain uses TRBV19 and TRBJ1-2; D is undetermined. There are 16 residues in the CDR3. V was trimmed by 5 bases and J by 5 bases, leaving 21 bases between them. Germline CDR1 LNHDA, CDR2 SQIVND (reference sequence). DNA for the CDR3: TGTGCCAGTAGTGCTCACTTGGTACCCGACGCTTATGGCTACACCTTC. Protein: CASSAHLVPDAYGYTF.

This sequence joins TRBV4-3 and TRBJ2-2; 10 nucleotides agree with TRBD1. Germline V CDR1 and CDR2: LGHNA, YSLEER. The length of the CDR3 is 14 residues. The ends lost 1 base at V and 8 bases at J; junction bases unmatched: 1. The CDR3 DNA sequence: TGCGCCAGCAGCCAAGGGGACAGGGGTGGGGAGCTGTTTTTT. Residues: CASSQGDRGGELFF.

As concerns this clone: Other DNA sequences of this sample code for an identical CDR3. This chain uses TRBV28 with TRBJ2-5; D is unresolved. Germline loops: CDR1 MDHEN, CDR2 SYDVKM. Trimming removed 4 bases at V and 5 bases at J, with 8 bases between. The CDR3 contains 12 residues. This CDR3 reads CASSSPAETQYF. The CDR3 nucleotides read TGTGCCAGCAGTTCACCGGCGGAGACCCAGTACTTC.

The V call is TRBV28, the J call TRBJ1-1; D gene unclear. V gave up 5 bases and J gave up 4 bases, with 14 bases separating them. This CDR3 contains 14 residues. Germline assignment: CDR1 MDHEN and CDR2 SYDVKM. CDR3: CASSTTDGRTEAFF. The CDR3 DNA reads TGTGCCAGCAGTACGACGGACGGCCGCACTGAAGCTTTCTTT.

The chain links TRBV18 to TRBJ2-1; no definite D call. Trimming removed 4 bases at V and 8 bases at J, with 12 bases between. CDR3 length: 13 amino acids. Germline-derived CDR1 and CDR2 are KGHSH and LQKENI. The CDR3 nucleotides read TGTGCCAGCTCACGAAGAACAGAGGATGAGCAGTTCTTC. As protein: CASSRRTEDEQFF.

The chain employs TRBV6-6 and TRBJ2-7, with D hard to call. CDR3 length: 13 amino acids. Germline CDR1 MNHNY, CDR2 SVGAGI (reference sequence). The V and J ends lost 0 bases and 5 bases respectively, with 8 bases between them. As DNA, the CDR3 is TGTGCCAGCAGTTACTCAGCTGGGAACGAGCAGTACTTC. This encodes CASSYSAGNEQYF.

This chain connects TRBV5-1 to TRBJ2-1; 8 bases are a match to TRBD2. This CDR3 has 17 amino acids. The V and J ends lost 4 bases and 8 bases, in that order; junction bases with no gene match: 17. Germline V gene sequence: CDR1 SGHRS, CDR2 YFSETQ. DNA for the CDR3: TGCGCCAGCAGCCTCGAATTGGAGCGGGAGTCTCTCGATGAGCAGTTCTTC. This codes for CASSLELERESLDEQFF.

The CDR3 nucleotides are TGTGCCAGTAGTATCCGGGCAGGGACTAACTATGGCTACACCTTC. Its protein is CASSIRAGTNYGYTF. V usage is TRBV19 and J usage is TRBJ1-2; possibly TRBD1 for D (5 bases). The CDR3 has 15 amino acids. Germline assignment: CDR1 LNHDA and CDR2 SQIVND (reference sequence). V dropped 3 bases and J dropped 0 bases, with 11 bases sitting between them. The full variable domain, completed using reference TRBV19 and TRBJ1-2, is DGGITQSPKYLFRKEGQNVTLSCEQNLNHDAMYWYRQDPGQGLRLIYYSQIVNDFQKGDIAEGYSVSREKKESFPLTVTSAQKNPTAFYLCASSIRAGTNYGYTFGSGTRLTVV.

The chain employs TRBV20-1 and TRBJ1-1, with 10 bases identical to TRBD1. The CDR3 length is 11 residues. Unmatched junction bases numbered 4, after V lost 7 bases and J lost 8 bases. Per the germline V gene, CDR1 is DFQATT and CDR2 is SNEGSKA (reference sequence). The CDR3 sequence: CSVRDRGEAFF. For the CDR3, the DNA is TGCAGTGTTCGGGACAGGGGAGAAGCTTTCTTT.

The chain combines TRBV11-2 with TRBJ2-1, with D hard to call. The CDR3 loop spans 15 amino acids. Trimming removed 1 base from V and 7 bases from J, with 14 bases in between. The germline CDR1 and CDR2 sequences are SGHAT and FQNNGV. Here the CDR3 reads CASSLAAVVGNEQFF. CDR3 nucleotide sequence: TGTGCCAGCAGCTTAGCAGCCGTGGTCGGGAATGAGCAGTTCTTC.

This chain connects TRBV7-8 to TRBJ2-3; D remains unclear. CDR3 length equals 13 residues. From germline, CDR1 is SGHVS and CDR2 FQNEAQ. Between the trimmed V and J ends, which lost 2 bases and 7 bases, there was a span of 10 bases. In DNA form, the CDR3 reads TGTGCCAGCAGCTTATGGGGTAGGAATACGCAGTATTTT. Amino acids: CASSLWGRNTQYF.

The V call is TRBV14, the J call TRBJ2-5, with TRBD2 matching 13 bases. The ends lost 5 bases at V and 4 bases at J; junction bases unmatched: 7. Germline V CDR1 and CDR2: SGHDN, FVKESK. The CDR3 spans 16 residues. The CDR3 nucleotides are TGTGCCAGCAGCTCTCTTACTAGCGGGAGGGCAGAGACCCAGTACTTC. Translated: CASSSLTSGRAETQYF. Using reference TRBV14 and TRBJ2-5 for the parts outside the CDR3, the full variable domain is EAGVTQFPSHSVIEKGQTVTLRCDPISGHDNLYWYRRVMGKEIKFLLHFVKESKQDESGMPNNRFLAERTGGTYSTLKVQPAELEDSGVYFCASSSLTSGRAETQYFGPGTRLLVL.

The chain couples TRBV4-2 to TRBJ2-3; D possibly matches TRBD1 or TRBD2 (6 bases each). Trimming took 0 bases from V and 4 from J, leaving 17 bases between them. Germline assignment: CDR1 LGHNA and CDR2 YNFKEQ. The CDR3 runs to 17 residues. CDR3 in amino acids: CASSQEYRRDMPDTQYF. The CDR3 DNA reads TGTGCCAGCAGCCAAGAATACCGGCGGGACATGCCAGATACGCAGTATTTT.

The V gene is TRBV6-1, the J gene TRBJ1-5; D is ambiguous. V lost 2 bases and J 9 bases, leaving 11 bases between the germline ends. The CDR3 runs 13 residues. CDR1 MNHNS and CDR2 SASEGT come from the germline V gene. In DNA, the CDR3 is TGTGCCAGCAGTGAATTTGAGTTGGGGCCCCAGCATTTT. The encoded protein is CASSEFELGPQHF.

The chain carries TRBV7-2 and TRBJ1-1, with D possibly TRBD1 on 5 matching bases. Trimming took 0 bases from V and 4 from J, leaving 15 bases between them. Germline CDR1 reads SGHTA; CDR2 reads FQGNSA. CDR3 length: 16 residues. The CDR3 DNA sequence: TGTGCCAGCAGCTTAGCGATCGGGGGGAAGGGCACTGAAGCTTTCTTT. This gives the protein CASSLAIGGKGTEAFF.

The rearrangement joins TRBV28 to TRBJ2-3; TRBD2 matches at 9 bases. The V segment lost 6 bases and the J segment 3 bases; nucleotides outside the gene matches: 10. This CDR3 region has 16 residues. CDR1 MDHEN and CDR2 SYDVKM come from the germline V gene. The DNA of the CDR3 is TGTGCCAGCAGCCCGTCTGGCGGGAGGGGGACAGATACGCAGTATTTT. As protein: CASSPSGGRGTDTQYF.

This sequence joins TRBV5-5 and TRBJ1-3; 8 nucleotides line up with TRBD1. The CDR3 contains 16 residues. V was clipped by 0 bases and J by 4 bases; unmatched bases: 6. Germline-derived CDR1 and CDR2 are SGHKS and YYEKEE (reference sequence). The CDR3 sequence is CASSLADRDRGNTIYF. The CDR3 DNA reads TGTGCCAGCAGCTTGGCGGACAGGGATAGAGGAAACACCATATATTTT.

The J gene is TRBJ2-7, the V gene TRBV18, with 7 bases matching TRBD1. The CDR3 runs to 15 residues. V shed 3 bases, J shed 0 bases, and the junction held 5 bases outside the gene matches. Germline V gene data show CDR1 as KGHSH and CDR2 as LQKENI. The CDR3 DNA reads TGTGCCAGCTCACCCGGACAGGCGAGCTCCTACGAGCAGTACTTC. Translation gives CASSPGQASSYEQYF.

The rearrangement joins TRBV18 to TRBJ2-5; D may be TRBD2 (5 bases). V lost 3 bases and J lost 4, with 9 bases in between. The length of the CDR3 is 13 residues. Germline CDR1 and CDR2: KGHSH and LQKENI. In DNA, the CDR3 is TGTGCCAGCTCACCCCCAGCGGTAGAGACCCAGTACTTC. This translates into CASSPPAVETQYF.